This T cell receptor beta chain emerged from a study of T cells in tumors after PD-1 blockade. Overall study context: A subset received ongoing vismodegib 150 mg daily alongside anti-PD-1 therapy. On average, tumor samples gave over 20,000 TCR templates and 6,041 unique clonotypes. Overall study findings and caveats: Blood contained about 38% of the tumor's TCR clonotypes.

Sequencing used immunoSEQ multiplex PCR; TCRdb keeps in-frame clones, though not all of them. The data hold roughly 4,400 clones, with approximately 68% observed a single time. Template: tumor biopsy or peripheral blood genomic DNA, about 550-6,500 ng per sample. This clone has more than one count but fewer than ten. Its antigen is currently unknown. Germline loops: CDR1 LNHDA, CDR2 SQIVND (reference sequence). The CDR3 consists of 12 residues. The junction had 2 bases not matched to a gene; V was cut back by 3 bases and J by 9 bases. This receptor was obtained from a human donor with basal cell carcinoma. The sequenced sample was tumor tissue, obtained before anti-PD-1 treatment. The chain combines TRBV19 with TRBJ2-1; 7 nucleotides align to TRBD1. In DNA, the CDR3 is TGTGCCAGTAGTATTTGGGACAGTGAGCAGTTCTTC. This gives the protein CASSIWDSEQFF.